One sample yielded the 9 T cell receptor beta chains listed below, sequenced in a study of T-cell reconstitution after alpha-beta-depleted transplantation in children. Using unique molecular identifiers, the investigators prepared the TCRbeta library. MiXCR was run by TCRdb on the PCR reads, yielding one entry per CDR3 protein. The sample yields 350,000 to 450,000 distinct CDR3 sequences, roughly 21% seen once. Sequencing used PBMCs from the stem cell graft donor, obtained from the stem cell graft. The receptors come from a human donor who donated a stem cell graft to a child with acute myeloid leukemia.

The V gene is TRBV7-6, the J gene TRBJ1-2; D gene uncertain. The germline V gene encodes CDR1 SGHVS and CDR2 FNYEAQ. CDR3 length equals 13 residues. V lost 6 bases, J lost 7 bases, and 15 bases lay in between. The CDR3: CASSLTLGSGYTF. The CDR3 DNA reads as TGTGCCAGCAGTTTAACGTTGGGTTCTGGCTACACCTTC.

This clonotype has a handful of counts. J is TRBJ2-7 and V is TRBV7-2, with 11 nucleotides matching TRBD1. Trimming took 5 bases from V and 6 from J; bases not matched to a gene: 6. Germline V gene data show CDR1 as SGHTA and CDR2 as FQGNSA. CDR3 length: 14 amino acids. The CDR3 loop is CASSTGTGGFEQYF. CDR3 in DNA: TGTGCCAGCAGCACCGGGACAGGGGGGTTCGAGCAGTACTTC.

This clonotype was seen ten or more times. The rearrangement uses TRBV9 and TRBJ2-5, with 9 bases that match TRBD2. The germline V gene encodes CDR1 SGDLS and CDR2 YYNGEE. This CDR3 has 15 amino acids. V trimming: 4 bases; J trimming: 5 bases; junction bases outside the gene matches: 9. The CDR3 sequence is CASSYESGRWETQYF. DNA of the CDR3: TGTGCCAGCAGCTACGAGAGCGGGAGGTGGGAGACCCAGTACTTC.

The chain has TRBV5-6 and TRBJ2-3, with 11 bases that match TRBD2. The germline CDR1 and CDR2 sequences are SGHDT and YYEEEE. J gave up 2 bases and V 4 bases, and 6 bases lay outside the gene matches. This CDR3 spans 16 amino acids. The CDR3 bases are TGTGCCAGCAGCGCAACTAGCGGGAGCCCCACAGATACGCAGTATTTT. Residues: CASSATSGSPTDTQYF.

The gene calls are TRBV27 and TRBJ2-7, with 9 bases aligning to TRBD1. J lost 7 bases, V lost 5 bases, and 6 bases had no gene match. The germline CDR1 and CDR2 sequences are MNHEY and SMNVEV (reference sequence). This CDR3 contains 13 residues. CDR3 nucleotides: TGTGCCAGCAGTACGGACAGGGGATGGGAGCAGTACTTC. The encoded protein is CASSTDRGWEQYF.

This clonotype was detected a few times. The rearrangement links TRBV4-1 to TRBJ2-1; TRBD2 matches 11 bases. V gave up 3 bases and J gave up 6 bases; unmatched junction bases: 7. This CDR3 contains 16 residues. CDR1 and CDR2 from the germline V gene are MGHRA and YSYEKL. The CDR3 loop reads CASSQLGLAGFNEQFF. The CDR3 DNA reads as TGCGCCAGCAGCCAGCTAGGACTAGCGGGCTTCAATGAGCAGTTCTTC.

This sequence joins TRBV28 and TRBJ2-5; D perhaps matches TRBD1 (5 bases). The V end lost 5 bases, the J end lost 1 base, and 11 bases lay between the germline ends. Germline V gene lookup returns CDR1 MDHEN and CDR2 SYDVKM. The CDR3 consists of 14 residues. The chain's CDR3 is CASSGWGSQETQYF. CDR3 coding DNA: TGTGCCAGCAGTGGGTGGGGCAGCCAAGAGACCCAGTACTTC.

This clonotype was observed many times. The chain joins TRBV28 to TRBJ2-3, with unresolved D. The CDR3 has 15 residues. From germline, CDR1 is MDHEN and CDR2 SYDVKM. V lost 2 bases, J lost 4 bases, and 13 bases lay in between. Here the CDR3 DNA reads TGTGCCAGCAGTTTAGACGGACCAGGTCCAGATACGCAGTATTTT. Its protein product is CASSLDGPGPDTQYF.

A few counts support this clonotype. The V and J genes are TRBV7-9 and TRBJ2-7; 7 bases are a match to TRBD2. The germline gives CDR1 SEHNR, CDR2 FQNEAQ (reference sequence). V was clipped by 3 bases and J by 2 bases; unmatched bases: 4. The CDR3 covers 14 residues. The CDR3 nucleotides read TGTGCCAGCAGCTTGGGGACTACCGCCTACGAGCAGTACTTC. Translating gives CASSLGTTAYEQYF.